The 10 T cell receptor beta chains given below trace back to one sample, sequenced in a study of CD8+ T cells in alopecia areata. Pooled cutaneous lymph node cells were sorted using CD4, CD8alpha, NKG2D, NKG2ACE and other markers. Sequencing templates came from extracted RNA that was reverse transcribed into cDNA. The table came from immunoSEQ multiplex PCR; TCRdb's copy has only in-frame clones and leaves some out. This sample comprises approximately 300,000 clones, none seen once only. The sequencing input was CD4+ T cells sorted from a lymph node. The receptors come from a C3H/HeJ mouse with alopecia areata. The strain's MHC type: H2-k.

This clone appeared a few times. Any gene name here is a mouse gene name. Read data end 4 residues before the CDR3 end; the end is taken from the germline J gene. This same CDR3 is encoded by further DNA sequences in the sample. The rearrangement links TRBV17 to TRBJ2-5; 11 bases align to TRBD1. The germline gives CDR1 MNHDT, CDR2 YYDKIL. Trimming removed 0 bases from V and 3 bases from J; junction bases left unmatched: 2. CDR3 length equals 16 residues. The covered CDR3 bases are TGTGCTAGCAGTAGAGATGGGACAGGGGGGCAAGAC. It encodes CASSRDGTGGQD. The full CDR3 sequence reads CASSRDGTGGQDTQYF.

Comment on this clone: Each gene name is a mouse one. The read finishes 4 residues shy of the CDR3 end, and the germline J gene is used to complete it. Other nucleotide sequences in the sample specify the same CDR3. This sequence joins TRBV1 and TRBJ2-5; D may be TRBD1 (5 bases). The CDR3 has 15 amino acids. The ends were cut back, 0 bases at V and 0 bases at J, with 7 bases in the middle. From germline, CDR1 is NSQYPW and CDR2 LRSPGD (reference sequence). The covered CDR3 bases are TGCACCTGCAGTGCAGAAGCAGGGAACCAAGAC. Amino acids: CTCSAEAGNQD. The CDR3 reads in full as CTCSAEAGNQDTQYF. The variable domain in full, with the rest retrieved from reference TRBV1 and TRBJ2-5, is VTLLEQNPRWRLVPRGQAVNLRCILKNSQYPWMSWYQQDLQKQLQWLFTLRSPGDKEVKSLPGADYLATRVTDTELRLQVANMSQGRTLYCTCSAEAGNQDTQYFGPGTRLLVL.

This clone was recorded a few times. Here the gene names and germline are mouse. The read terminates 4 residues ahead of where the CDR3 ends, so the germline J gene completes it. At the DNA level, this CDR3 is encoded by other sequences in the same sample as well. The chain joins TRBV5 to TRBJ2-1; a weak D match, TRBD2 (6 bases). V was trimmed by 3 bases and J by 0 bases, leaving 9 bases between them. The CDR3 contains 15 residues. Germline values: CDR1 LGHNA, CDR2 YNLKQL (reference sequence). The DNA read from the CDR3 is TGTGCCAGCAGCCAGCTGGGGTATAACTATGCT. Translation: CASSQLGYNYA. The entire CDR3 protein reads CASSQLGYNYAEQFF.

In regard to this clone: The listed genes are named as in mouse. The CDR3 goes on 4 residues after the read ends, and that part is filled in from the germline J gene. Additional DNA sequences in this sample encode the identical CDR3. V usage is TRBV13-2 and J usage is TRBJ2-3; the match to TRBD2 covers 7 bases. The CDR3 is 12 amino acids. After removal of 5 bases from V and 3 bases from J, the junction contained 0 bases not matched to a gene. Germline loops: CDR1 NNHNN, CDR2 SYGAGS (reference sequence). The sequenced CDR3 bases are TGTGCCAGCGGGACTGGGGCAGAA. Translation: CASGTGAE. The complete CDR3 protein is CASGTGAETLYF.

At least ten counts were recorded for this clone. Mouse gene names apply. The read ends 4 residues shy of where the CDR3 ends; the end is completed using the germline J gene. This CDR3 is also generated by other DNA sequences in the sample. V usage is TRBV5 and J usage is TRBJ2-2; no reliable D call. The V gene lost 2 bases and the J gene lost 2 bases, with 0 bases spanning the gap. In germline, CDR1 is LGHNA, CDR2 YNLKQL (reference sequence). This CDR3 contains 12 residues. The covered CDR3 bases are TGTGCCAGCAGCCAAAACACCGGG. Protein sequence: CASSQNTG. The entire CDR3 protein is CASSQNTGQLYF.

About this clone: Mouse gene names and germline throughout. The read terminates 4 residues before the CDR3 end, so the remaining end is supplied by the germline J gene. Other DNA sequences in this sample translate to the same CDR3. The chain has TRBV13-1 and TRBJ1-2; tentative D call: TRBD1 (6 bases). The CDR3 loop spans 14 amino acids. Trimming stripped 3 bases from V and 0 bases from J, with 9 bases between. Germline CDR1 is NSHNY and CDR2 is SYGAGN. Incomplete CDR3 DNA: TGTGCCAGCAGTGGGGACACTGCAAACTCC. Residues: CASSGDTANS. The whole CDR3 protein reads CASSGDTANSDYTF.

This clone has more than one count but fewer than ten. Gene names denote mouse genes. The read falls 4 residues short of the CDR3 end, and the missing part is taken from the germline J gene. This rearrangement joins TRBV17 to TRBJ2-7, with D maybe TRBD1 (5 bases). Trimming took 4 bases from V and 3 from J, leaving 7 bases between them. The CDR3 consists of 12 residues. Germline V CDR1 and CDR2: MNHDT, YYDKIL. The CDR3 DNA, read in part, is TGTGCTAGCAGTACTCAGGGCTAT. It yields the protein CASSTQGY. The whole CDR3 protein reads CASSTQGYEQYF.

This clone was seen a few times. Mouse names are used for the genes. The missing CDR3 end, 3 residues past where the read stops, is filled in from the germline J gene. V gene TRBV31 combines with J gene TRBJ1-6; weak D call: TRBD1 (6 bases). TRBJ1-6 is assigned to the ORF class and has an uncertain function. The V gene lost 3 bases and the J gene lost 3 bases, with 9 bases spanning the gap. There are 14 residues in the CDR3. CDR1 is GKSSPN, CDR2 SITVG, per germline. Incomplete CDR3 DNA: TGTGCCTGGAGGGGACAAGTCTATAATTCGCCC. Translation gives CAWRGQVYNSP. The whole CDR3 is CAWRGQVYNSPLYF.

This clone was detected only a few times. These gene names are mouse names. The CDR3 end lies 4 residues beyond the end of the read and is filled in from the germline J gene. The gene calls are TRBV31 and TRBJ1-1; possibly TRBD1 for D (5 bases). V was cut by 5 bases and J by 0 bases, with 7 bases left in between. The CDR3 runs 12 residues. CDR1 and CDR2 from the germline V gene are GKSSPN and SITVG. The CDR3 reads CAWGGANTEVFF. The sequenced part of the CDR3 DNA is TGTGCCTGGGGGGGGGCAAACACA.

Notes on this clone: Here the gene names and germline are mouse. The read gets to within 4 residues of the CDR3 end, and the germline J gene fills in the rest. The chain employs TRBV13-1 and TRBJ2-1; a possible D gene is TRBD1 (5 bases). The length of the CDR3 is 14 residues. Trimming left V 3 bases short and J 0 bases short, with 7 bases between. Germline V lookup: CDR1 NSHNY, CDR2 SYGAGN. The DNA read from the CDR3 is TGTGCCAGCAGTGTTGGACATAACTATGCT. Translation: CASSVGHNYA. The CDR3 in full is CASSVGHNYAEQFF.